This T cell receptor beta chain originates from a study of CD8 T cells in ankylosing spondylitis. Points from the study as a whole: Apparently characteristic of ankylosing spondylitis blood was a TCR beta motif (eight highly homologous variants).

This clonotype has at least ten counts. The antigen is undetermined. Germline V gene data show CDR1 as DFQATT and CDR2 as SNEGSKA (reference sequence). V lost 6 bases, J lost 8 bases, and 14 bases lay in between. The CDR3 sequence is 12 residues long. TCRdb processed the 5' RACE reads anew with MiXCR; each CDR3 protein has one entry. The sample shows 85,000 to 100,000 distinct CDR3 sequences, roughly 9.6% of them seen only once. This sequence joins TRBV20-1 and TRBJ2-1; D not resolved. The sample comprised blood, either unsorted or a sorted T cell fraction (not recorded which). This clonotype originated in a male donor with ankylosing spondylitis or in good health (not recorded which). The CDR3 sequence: CSARPTWYEQFF. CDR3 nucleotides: TGCAGTGCCAGACCCACTTGGTATGAGCAGTTCTTC.